Presented here are 28 T cell receptor beta chains from one specimen sequenced in a study of T cell repertoires in cytomegalovirus infection. TCRdb analysed the reads with MiXCR anew, one entry per CDR3 protein. The table includes some 680,000 distinct CDR3 sequences, less than 40% detected once. Sequences were obtained from PBMCs. The receptors here all came from a human donor in good health (CMV status not recorded). Some clones in this sample may be carry-over from other donors' samples.

The V call is TRBV6-2 or TRBV6-3, the J call TRBJ2-2; 10 bases align to TRBD2. The trim removed 2 bases at V and 8 bases at J, leaving 11 bases unmatched. CDR1 is MNHEY, CDR2 SVGEGT, per germline. The CDR3 spans 17 residues. CDR3: CASSYIRLAGVVGELFF. The CDR3 DNA is TGTGCCAGCAGTTACATCCGGCTAGCGGGAGTAGTTGGGGAGCTGTTTTTT.

This clonotype was counted ten times or more. The V gene is TRBV28, the J gene TRBJ2-3, with D maybe TRBD1 (6 bases). Germline CDR1 reads MDHEN; CDR2 reads SYDVKM. Between the trimmed V and J ends, which lost 5 bases and 2 bases, there was a span of 14 bases. This CDR3 has 15 residues. Here the CDR3 DNA reads TGTGCCAGCAGTGTCCAGACAGGACACACAGATACGCAGTATTTT. Translated, it gives CASSVQTGHTDTQYF.

The chain carries TRBV7-2 and TRBJ2-3, with 10 bases lining up with TRBD1. Looked up from germline, CDR1 is SGHTA and CDR2 is FQGNSA. V lost 7 bases, J lost 15 bases, and 13 bases stayed unmatched. The CDR3 is 13 residues long. CDR3 in amino acids: CASTILRDRGLYF. The CDR3 DNA follows: TGTGCCAGCACCATCCTACGGGACAGGGGCTTATATTTT.

This clonotype has only a few counts. The V and J genes are TRBV12-3 or TRBV12-4 and TRBJ1-2; D gene unclear. This CDR3 is built from 14 residues. Trimming took off 5 bases at V and 6 bases at J, with 16 bases between the two ends. The CDR3 DNA reads TGTGCCAGCAGTGGGTTCGTCGGAGGTGATGGCTACACCTTC. It codes for CASSGFVGGDGYTF.

To note about this clonotype: A much larger clone is a single base away; this may be a read error. As the CDR3 is not closed by the conserved phenylalanine or tryptophan, this likely results from a read error. This chain links TRBV7-2 with TRBJ2-7, with D unclear. With 5 bases removed from V and 4 bases from J, the gap between germline ends came to 12 bases. Germline CDR1 reads SGHTA; CDR2 reads FQGNSA. The CDR3 has 13 amino acids. CDR3 region: CASSPSYGYEQYL. CDR3 in DNA: TGTGCCAGCAGCCCTAGTTACGGGTACGAGCAGTACTTA.

The chain is built from TRBV28 and TRBJ2-1, with D unclear. Germline V lookup: CDR1 MDHEN, CDR2 SYDVKM. Trimming shortened V by 5 bases and J by 5 bases, and 10 bases separated the two germline ends. This CDR3 has 13 residues. In nucleotides, the CDR3 is TGTGCCAGCAGTCGACTGGAGCACAATGAGCAGTTCTTC. Translating gives CASSRLEHNEQFF.

The table lists this clonotype with a few counts. The chain links TRBV7-8 to TRBJ1-1, with D perhaps TRBD1 (5 bases). V was pared by 2 bases and J by 2 bases, with 15 bases between. This CDR3 is built from 16 residues. Germline loops: CDR1 SGHVS, CDR2 FQNEAQ. The CDR3: CASSLSVGRYNTEAFF. CDR3 DNA sequence: TGTGCCAGCAGCTTATCTGTGGGACGATACAACACTGAAGCTTTCTTT.

This clonotype was found once. This chain uses TRBV7-9 with TRBJ1-5; no reliable D call. Trimming removed 7 bases from V and 7 bases from J, with 11 bases in between. Germline V gives CDR1 SEHNR, CDR2 FQNEAQ (reference sequence). The CDR3 extends over 12 amino acids. The CDR3 nucleotides are TGTGCCAGCAACAAAAAGGGACAGCCCCAGCATTTT. Its protein is CASNKKGQPQHF.

This clonotype came up many times. The J gene is TRBJ2-5, the V gene TRBV28; D call uncertain. The CDR3 contains 13 residues. Germline CDR1 and CDR2: MDHEN and SYDVKM. Trimming removed 10 bases at V and 3 bases at J, with 15 bases between. The CDR3 loop reads CATLTYGEETQYF. Here the CDR3 DNA reads TGTGCCACCTTAACCTACGGAGAAGAGACCCAGTACTTC.

This rearrangement joins TRBV24-1 to TRBJ2-3, with a weak D call TRBD2 (5 bases). The germline V gene encodes CDR1 KGHDR and CDR2 SFDVKD. CDR3 length: 15 residues. V was trimmed by 3 bases and J by 4 bases, leaving 13 bases between them. CDR3 residues: CATSDEGVGADTQYF. The CDR3, as DNA: TGTGCCACCAGTGATGAGGGTGTTGGGGCAGATACGCAGTATTTT.

The chain uses TRBV28 and TRBJ1-6; 9 bases line up with TRBD1. V lost 6 bases and J lost 5; bases outside the gene matches: 2. The CDR3 runs 14 residues. CDR1 is MDHEN, CDR2 SYDVKM, per germline. The CDR3 coding sequence is TGTGCCAGCAGGTGGGACAGGGATAATTCACCCCTCCACTTT. Its translation: CASRWDRDNSPLHF.

This clonotype was detected ten times or more. The chain combines TRBV7-2 with TRBJ2-1; 10 bases align to TRBD2. There are 15 residues in the CDR3. V shed 6 bases, J shed 9 bases, and the junction held 11 bases outside the gene matches. The germline gives CDR1 SGHTA, CDR2 FQGNSA. Here the CDR3 reads CASRGGKRGGSEQFF. For the CDR3, the DNA is TGTGCCAGCAGGGGTGGGAAGCGGGGGGGCAGTGAGCAGTTCTTC.

V gene TRBV4-1 combines with J gene TRBJ1-5; TRBD1 agrees at 7 bases. V shed 3 bases, J shed 6 bases, and the junction held 8 bases outside the gene matches. The CDR3 is made up of 15 amino acids. Looked up from germline, CDR1 is MGHRA and CDR2 is YSYEKL. CDR3 protein: CASSHLSGGRQPQHF. The CDR3, as DNA: TGCGCCAGCAGCCACTTATCAGGGGGTCGTCAGCCCCAGCATTTT.

This clonotype was recorded a few times. The rearrangement links TRBV19 to TRBJ2-4, with D maybe TRBD1 (6 bases). V lost 5 bases and J lost 0, with 8 bases in between. The CDR3 extends over 14 amino acids. The germline V gene encodes CDR1 LNHDA and CDR2 SQIVND (reference sequence). CDR3 region: CASSGQLAKNIQYF. DNA for the CDR3: TGTGCCAGTAGTGGACAGTTAGCCAAAAACATTCAGTACTTC.

The chain is built from TRBV19 and TRBJ1-5, with D unclear. CDR1 is LNHDA and CDR2 is SQIVND in the germline V gene (reference sequence). Trimming removed 10 bases at V and 1 base at J, with 17 bases between. This CDR3 comprises 15 residues. CDR3 amino acids: CATKDRGGSNQPQHF. The CDR3, as DNA: TGTGCCACTAAAGACCGCGGCGGGAGCAATCAGCCCCAGCATTTT.

This rearrangement joins TRBV7-2 to TRBJ1-6; tentative D call: TRBD1 (6 bases). Trimming stripped 5 bases from V and 7 bases from J, with 18 bases between. Germline loops: CDR1 SGHTA, CDR2 FQGNSA. CDR3 size: 16 residues. In DNA form, the CDR3 reads TGTGCCAGCAGCAAAAACAGGGACGGAAGGAATTCACCCCTCCACTTT. Translated, it gives CASSKNRDGRNSPLHF.

The chain recombines TRBV6-1 with TRBJ1-1; 7 bases match TRBD1. The trim removed 2 bases at V and 7 bases at J, leaving 4 bases unmatched. The V gene's germline CDR1 is MNHNS and CDR2 SASEGT. The CDR3 is made up of 13 amino acids. Here the CDR3 reads CASSERGGFEAFF. CDR3 sequence (DNA): TGTGCCAGCAGTGAACGAGGGGGCTTTGAAGCTTTCTTT.

This chain's CDR3 is CSVEVRGRGQPNHEQYF. CDR3 nucleotide sequence: TGCAGCGTTGAAGTCAGAGGGAGGGGACAGCCAAACCACGAGCAGTACTTC. The chain combines TRBV29-1 with TRBJ2-7; D is perhaps TRBD1 or TRBD2 (7 bases each). Germline V CDR1 and CDR2: SQVTM, ANQGSEA. V gave up 1 base and J gave up 5 bases, with 24 bases separating them. This CDR3 region has 17 residues.

Of note for this clonotype: A much larger clone differs by one base, so this may be a read error. The rearrangement joins TRBV7-2 to TRBJ1-5; no clear D. CDR3 length: 16 amino acids. Trimming took off 5 bases at V and 0 bases at J, with 14 bases between the two ends. Per germline, CDR1 SGHTA and CDR2 FQGNSA. The CDR3 DNA sequence: TGTGCCAGCAGCCCTTATTCCTCAAATAGCAATCAGCCCCAGCATTTT. Translation gives CASSPYSSNSNQPQHF.

This clonotype was counted between two and nine times. The V call is TRBV28, the J call TRBJ1-4; D unresolved. Germline V lookup: CDR1 MDHEN, CDR2 SYDVKM. V was cut by 3 bases and J by 0 bases, with 8 bases left in between. This CDR3 contains 15 residues. This chain's CDR3 is CASSLEWATNEKLFF. The CDR3, as DNA: TGTGCCAGCAGTTTGGAGTGGGCAACTAATGAAAAACTGTTTTTT.

Points on this clonotype: A much larger clone sits a single nucleotide away, making a read error possible. The V gene is TRBV7-2, the J gene TRBJ2-7; TRBD2 might be the D (6 bases). CDR1 and CDR2 (germline): SGHTA, FQGNSA. The CDR3 contains 14 residues. As DNA, the CDR3 is TGTGCCAGCAGATTAGTCGAGGGAGGCTACGAGCAGTACTTC. The encoded protein is CASRLVEGGYEQYF.

This clonotype was counted between two and nine times. The chain employs TRBV19 and TRBJ1-2; 7 bases line up with TRBD1. Unmatched junction bases numbered 7, after V lost 4 bases and J lost 2 bases. The CDR3 sequence is 15 residues long. Germline V gene sequence: CDR1 LNHDA, CDR2 SQIVND (reference sequence). The CDR3 coding sequence is TGTGCCAGTAGTAGCCGACAGGGATTCAACTATGGCTACACCTTC. Translation gives CASSSRQGFNYGYTF.

This chain uses TRBV19 with TRBJ2-4; D gene uncertain. CDR1 and CDR2 from the germline V gene are LNHDA and SQIVND (reference sequence). This CDR3 has 16 residues. V dropped 5 bases and J dropped 0 bases, with 14 bases sitting between them. CDR3 bases: TGTGCCAGTAGTCCTGGACGGACCCTAGCCAAAAACATTCAGTACTTC. This sequence encodes CASSPGRTLAKNIQYF.

This clonotype was seen only a few times. The J gene is TRBJ2-6, the V gene TRBV6-1, with 9 bases aligning to TRBD1. V shed 5 bases and J 1 base; nucleotides not matched to a gene: 9. Germline CDR1 MNHNS, CDR2 SASEGT. CDR3 length: 18 residues. CDR3 sequence: CASSWDRAGTSGANVLTF. CDR3 in DNA: TGTGCCAGCAGTTGGGACAGGGCGGGGACGTCTGGGGCCAACGTCCTGACTTTC.

The chain recombines TRBV7-9 with TRBJ2-2, with 8 bases matching TRBD1. Germline V gene lookup returns CDR1 SEHNR and CDR2 FQNEAQ (reference sequence). This CDR3 comprises 14 residues. The CDR3 bases are TGTGCGACTTCCGGGACAGGGAACACCGGGGAGCTGTTTTTT. It translates to CATSGTGNTGELFF. Combining the CDR3 with reference TRBV7-9 and TRBJ2-2 gives the whole variable domain DTGVSQNPRHKITKRGQNVTFRCDPISEHNRLYWYRQTLGQGPEFLTYFQNEAQLEKSRLLSDRFSAERPKGSFSTLEIQRTEQGDSAMYLCATSGTGNTGELFFGEGSRLTVL.

This clonotype has a handful of counts. CDR3 sequence: CASSARPRDLDYGYTF. The CDR3, as DNA: TGTGCCAGCAGCGCGCGTCCGCGAGACTTAGACTATGGCTACACCTTC. V is TRBV7-2 and J is TRBJ1-2; D remains unclear. Germline V CDR1 and CDR2: SGHTA, FQGNSA. The CDR3 is 16 residues long. The germline V and J ends were trimmed by 5 bases and 3 bases, with 19 bases remaining between them.

V and J are TRBV7-9 and TRBJ1-5; D not certain. CDR1 is SEHNR, CDR2 FQNEAQ, per germline (reference sequence). Trimming took 1 base from V and 5 from J, leaving 12 bases between them. The CDR3 loop spans 15 amino acids. Written as DNA, the CDR3 is TGTGCCAGCAGCTTAGGAAGAGACACCCATCAGCCCCAGCATTTT. Its translation is CASSLGRDTHQPQHF.

This CDR3 is CASSIIRPGEQFF. The CDR3 coding sequence is TGTGCCAGTAGTATAATTCGTCCGGGGGAGCAGTTCTTC. The chain joins TRBV19 to TRBJ2-1; D may be TRBD2 (5 bases). This CDR3 comprises 13 residues. Trimming took 2 bases from V and 10 from J, leaving 12 bases between them. Germline V gene sequence: CDR1 LNHDA, CDR2 SQIVND (reference sequence).